This section outlines one T cell receptor (beta chain) sequence together with its context. Methods used by the authors: The authors estimated nucleated cell counts from reference gene primer amplification. Some clones are missing from TCRdb's copy, which holds only in-frame ones; the method was immunoSEQ multiplex PCR. That table furnishes V, J and clone size, whereas the DNA furnished D and trimming. The data hold 78,000 or so clones, with about four fifths observed a single time. The data belong to a study of blood T cell repertoires in COVID-19. Whole-study context: Acute and convalescent COVID-19 samples came from the United States, Italy and Spain.

Germline CDR1 is MDHEN and CDR2 is SYDVKM. V gave up 10 bases and J gave up 10 bases, with 22 bases separating them. The CDR3 extends over 14 amino acids. Sequenced input: peripheral blood. The sequence came from a human donor in a cohort sampled during active COVID-19. J is TRBJ1-4 and V is TRBV28, with D maybe TRBD1 (6 bases). The CDR3 coding sequence is TGTGCCACCACCCCGGCCACAGGGATTGTAAAACTGTTTTTT. Translated: CATTPATGIVKLFF.